This paragraph reports one TCR beta chain. What it binds is not known. The CDR3 spans 17 residues. V was pared by 6 bases and J by 1 base, with 12 bases of the junction left unmatched. CDR1 and CDR2 from the germline V gene are SNHLY and FYNNEI. These data originate in a study of cytomegalovirus exposure and HLA in healthy donors. Study as a whole: The Caucasian-associated ancestry cluster held roughly 81% of around 380 genotyped donors.

Broader study findings: The majority of TCR sequences were rare, yet some public TCRs appeared in many donors. Previously analyzed data showed that most TCR beta V segments were productive at a frequency of about 87% or about 30%.

Vbeta (60) and Jbeta (13) primers were used in the PCR. Some clones are missing from TCRdb's copy, which holds only in-frame ones; the method was immunoSEQ multiplex PCR. The top ten clones hold 2.2% of a sample with more than 110,000 clones, roughly 78% of them seen once. Unrecorded immune exposure was likely among donors, who were nominally healthy when sampled. The sample comprised PBMCs. This clonotype originated in a man in his thirties or forties in good health and CMV-seronegative. This sequence joins TRBV2 and TRBJ2-1; TRBD2 aligns across 7 bases. The CDR3 sequence is CASRGGWVAVSYNEQFF. In DNA, the CDR3 is TGTGCCAGCAGGGGGGGGTGGGTAGCAGTATCCTACAATGAGCAGTTCTTC.